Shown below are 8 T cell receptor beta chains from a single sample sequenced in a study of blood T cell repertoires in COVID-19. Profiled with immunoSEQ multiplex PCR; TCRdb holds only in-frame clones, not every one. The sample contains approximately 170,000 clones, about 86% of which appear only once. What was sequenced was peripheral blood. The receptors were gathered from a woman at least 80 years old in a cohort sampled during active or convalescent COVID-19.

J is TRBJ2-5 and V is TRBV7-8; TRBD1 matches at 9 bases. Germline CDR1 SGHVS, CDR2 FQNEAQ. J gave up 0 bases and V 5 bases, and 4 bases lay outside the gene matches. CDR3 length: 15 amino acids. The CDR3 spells CASSKQGAHQETQYF. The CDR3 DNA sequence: TGTGCCAGCAGCAAACAGGGGGCCCACCAAGAGACCCAGTACTTC.

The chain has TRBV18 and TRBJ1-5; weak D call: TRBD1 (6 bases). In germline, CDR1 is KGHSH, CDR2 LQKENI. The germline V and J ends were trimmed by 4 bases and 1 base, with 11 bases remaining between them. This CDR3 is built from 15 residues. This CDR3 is CASSRTDRSNQPQHF. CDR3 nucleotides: TGTGCCAGCTCACGGACTGACAGGAGCAATCAGCCCCAGCATTTT.

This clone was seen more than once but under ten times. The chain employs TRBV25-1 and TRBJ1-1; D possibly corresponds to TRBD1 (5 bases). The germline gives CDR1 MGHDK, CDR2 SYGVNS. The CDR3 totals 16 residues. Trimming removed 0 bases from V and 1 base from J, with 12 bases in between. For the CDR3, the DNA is TGTGCCAGCAGTGAATATGGAGGGGTGGGGAACACTGAAGCTTTCTTT. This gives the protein CASSEYGGVGNTEAFF.

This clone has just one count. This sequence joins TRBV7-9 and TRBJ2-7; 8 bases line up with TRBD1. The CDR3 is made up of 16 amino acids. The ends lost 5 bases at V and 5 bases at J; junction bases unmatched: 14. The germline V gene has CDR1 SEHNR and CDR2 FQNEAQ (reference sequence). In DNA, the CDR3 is TGTGCCAGCAGCCTCTTCGCGACAGGGGCTGTCGACGAGCAGTACTTC. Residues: CASSLFATGAVDEQYF.

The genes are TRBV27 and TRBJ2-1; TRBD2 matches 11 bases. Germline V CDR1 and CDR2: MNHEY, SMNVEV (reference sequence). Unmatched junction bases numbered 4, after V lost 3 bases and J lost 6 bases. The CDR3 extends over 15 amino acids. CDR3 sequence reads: CASSFYTSGSNEQFF. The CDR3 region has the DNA TGTGCCAGCAGTTTTTATACTAGCGGGAGCAATGAGCAGTTCTTC.

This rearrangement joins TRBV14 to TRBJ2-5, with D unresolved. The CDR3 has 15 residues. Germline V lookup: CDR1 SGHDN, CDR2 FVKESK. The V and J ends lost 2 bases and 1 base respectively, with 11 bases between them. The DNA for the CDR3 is TGTGCCAGCAGCCAAAACGGGTTGGCCCAAGAGACCCAGTACTTC. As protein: CASSQNGLAQETQYF.

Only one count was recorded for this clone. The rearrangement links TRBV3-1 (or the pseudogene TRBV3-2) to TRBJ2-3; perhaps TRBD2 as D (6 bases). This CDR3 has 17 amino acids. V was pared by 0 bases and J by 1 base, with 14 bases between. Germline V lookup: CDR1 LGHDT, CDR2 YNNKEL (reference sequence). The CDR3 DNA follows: TGTGCCAGCAGCCAAGATTTGGGGGGTCCGGGCACAGATACGCAGTATTTT. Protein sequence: CASSQDLGGPGTDTQYF.

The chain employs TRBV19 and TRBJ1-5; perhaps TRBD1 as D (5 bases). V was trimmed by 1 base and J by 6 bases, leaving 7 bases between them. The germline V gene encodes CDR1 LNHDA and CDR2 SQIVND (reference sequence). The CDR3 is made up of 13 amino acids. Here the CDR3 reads CASSIGGTQPQHF. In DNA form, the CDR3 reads TGTGCCAGTAGTATAGGGGGCACTCAGCCCCAGCATTTT.